Following are 27 T cell receptor beta chains from one sample sequenced in a study of cytomegalovirus exposure and HLA in healthy donors. The protocol was immunoSEQ multiplex PCR, while the TCRdb copy is restricted to in-frame clones and leaves out a portion. The sample gives 150,000 to 200,000 clones, roughly 88% of which show up once; around 1.6% is in the top ten. The sample taken for sequencing was PBMCs. These TCRs come from a young woman in good health and CMV-seronegative.

The chain has TRBV25-1 and TRBJ2-3, with TRBD2 matching over 14 bases. Germline assignment: CDR1 MGHDK and CDR2 SYGVNS. The CDR3 covers 16 residues. V was clipped by 4 bases and J by 6 bases; unmatched bases: 6. DNA of the CDR3: TGTGCCAGCAGTGTACGGACTAGCGGGGGGCTGGATACGCAGTATTTT. Residues: CASSVRTSGGLDTQYF.

The rearrangement links TRBV7-9 to TRBJ2-1; 11 bases are shared with TRBD2. The V and J ends lost 5 bases and 0 bases, in that order; junction bases with no gene match: 9. Germline CDR1 reads SEHNR; CDR2 reads FQNEAQ (reference sequence). This CDR3 has 18 residues. CDR3 bases: TGTGCCAGCAGCATGAAGGGACTAGCGGACCTCTCCTACAATGAGCAGTTCTTC. Translating gives CASSMKGLADLSYNEQFF.

V usage is TRBV29-1 and J usage is TRBJ2-7; D not certain. This CDR3 region has 11 residues. Germline CDR1 and CDR2: SQVTM and ANQGSEA. Trimming left V 1 base short and J 6 bases short, with 7 bases between. CDR3 amino acids: CSVEVGGEQYF. CDR3 in DNA: TGCAGCGTTGAAGTCGGTGGCGAGCAGTACTTC.

The rearrangement links TRBV9 to TRBJ2-3, with D perhaps TRBD2 (5 bases). The CDR3 is 19 amino acids. Germline lookup yields CDR1 SGDLS and CDR2 YYNGEE. The germline V and J ends were trimmed by 0 bases and 0 bases, with 20 bases remaining between them. In nucleotides, the CDR3 is TGTGCCAGCAGCGTAGACCTTAGCAGGAGGTACATCAGCACAGATACGCAGTATTTT. Translating it yields CASSVDLSRRYISTDTQYF. The complete variable domain, with remaining parts taken from reference TRBV9 and TRBJ2-3, reads DSGVTQTPKHLITATGQRVTLRCSPRSGDLSVYWYQQSLDQGLQFLIQYYNGEERAKGNILERFSAQQFPDLHSELNLSSLELGDSALYFCASSVDLSRRYISTDTQYFGPGTRLTVL.

V usage is TRBV5-4 and J usage is TRBJ2-7; TRBD2 matches at 14 bases. The V gene end was trimmed by 3 bases and the J gene end by 3 bases; junction bases not matched to a gene: 8. The CDR3 spans 17 residues. Germline lookup yields CDR1 SGHNT and CDR2 YYREEE (reference sequence). This CDR3 reads CASSSGLAGVGVYEQYF. CDR3 bases: TGTGCCAGCAGCTCGGGACTAGCGGGGGTCGGCGTCTACGAGCAGTACTTC.

Sample share makes this clone medium-sized. CDR3 protein: CASSFGGPYSNQPQHF. The DNA of the CDR3 is TGTGCCAGCAGCTTTGGCGGGCCTTATAGCAATCAGCCCCAGCATTTT. J is TRBJ1-5 and V is TRBV5-4; D ambiguous. From germline, CDR1 is SGHNT and CDR2 YYREEE (reference sequence). With 2 bases removed from V and 0 bases from J, the gap between germline ends came to 12 bases. The CDR3 has 16 residues.

The rearrangement joins TRBV19 to TRBJ2-3; 10 bases align to TRBD2. The CDR3 is 16 amino acids. Germline CDR1 reads LNHDA; CDR2 reads SQIVND (reference sequence). The V segment lost 5 bases and the J segment 2 bases; nucleotides outside the gene matches: 7. The DNA for the CDR3 is TGTGCCAGTAGTGGATTAGCGGGAGGCCTCACAGATACGCAGTATTTT. Translation gives CASSGLAGGLTDTQYF. Combining the CDR3 with reference TRBV19 and TRBJ2-3 gives the whole variable domain DGGITQSPKYLFRKEGQNVTLSCEQNLNHDAMYWYRQDPGQGLRLIYYSQIVNDFQKGDIAEGYSVSREKKESFPLTVTSAQKNPTAFYLCASSGLAGGLTDTQYFGPGTRLTVL.

J is TRBJ1-2 and V is TRBV6-5; a possible D gene is TRBD1 (6 bases). V was cut by 10 bases and J by 7 bases, with 19 bases left in between. The V gene's germline CDR1 is MNHEY and CDR2 SVGAGI. The CDR3 loop spans 13 amino acids. The CDR3 DNA reads as TGTGCCACCCAAACAGGGATTGGAAGTGGCTACACCTTC. Amino acids: CATQTGIGSGYTF.

The chain couples TRBV18 to TRBJ1-1; 7 positions match TRBD1. The CDR3 spans 14 residues. Germline CDR1 KGHSH, CDR2 LQKENI. After removal of 3 bases from V and 2 bases from J, the junction contained 3 bases not matched to a gene. The CDR3 protein is CASSPGQFNTEAFF. The CDR3 DNA reads as TGTGCCAGCTCACCGGGACAGTTTAACACTGAAGCTTTCTTT.

V and J are TRBV11-2 and TRBJ1-2, with 8 bases aligning to TRBD1. Germline CDR1 is SGHAT and CDR2 is FQNNGV. There are 15 residues in the CDR3. Trimming at V came to 5 bases and at J to 4 bases, leaving 9 bases not matched to a gene. CDR3 loop: CASSPLDRVGYGYTF. The CDR3 DNA reads TGTGCCAGCAGCCCCTTGGACAGGGTAGGCTATGGCTACACCTTC.

This chain links TRBV7-3 with TRBJ2-7; 7 nucleotides agree with TRBD1. With V trimmed by 0 bases and J by 3 bases, 5 bases remained unmatched. Per germline, CDR1 SGHTA and CDR2 FQGTGA. The CDR3 is 15 residues long. The DNA of the CDR3 is TGTGCCAGCAGCTTAACAGGGGGCGGTCGCTACGAGCAGTACTTC. The encoded protein is CASSLTGGGRYEQYF.

V gene TRBV2 combines with J gene TRBJ2-3, with 10 nucleotides matching TRBD2. Germline V lookup: CDR1 SNHLY, CDR2 FYNNEI. The CDR3 sequence is 15 residues long. The ends lost 7 bases at V and 3 bases at J; junction bases unmatched: 7. The CDR3 is CASIASGGRTDTQYF. In nucleotides, the CDR3 is TGTGCCAGCATCGCTAGCGGGGGAAGGACAGATACGCAGTATTTT.

This clone came up a few times. The chain recombines TRBV6-5 with TRBJ2-7, with D possibly TRBD1 on 6 matching bases. The ends were cut back, 6 bases at V and 6 bases at J, with 15 bases in the middle. The CDR3 covers 13 residues. CDR1 is MNHEY, CDR2 SVGAGI, per germline. Here the CDR3 DNA reads TGTGCCAGCAGGCTTCGAACAGGGCCCGAGCAGTACTTC. Protein sequence: CASRLRTGPEQYF.

The chain is built from TRBV19 and TRBJ2-7; TRBD2 agrees at 9 bases. The CDR3 has 15 amino acids. J was trimmed by 2 bases and V by 8 bases; bases with no gene match: 10. Germline V gene data show CDR1 as LNHDA and CDR2 as SQIVND (reference sequence). The CDR3 bases are TGTGCCAGTCGGCTAGCGGGATCTTTACCCTACGAGCAGTACTTC. Protein: CASRLAGSLPYEQYF.

The chain has TRBV2 and TRBJ2-2; maybe TRBD1 (5 bases). The CDR3 consists of 18 residues. Germline V gene data show CDR1 as SNHLY and CDR2 as FYNNEI. V lost 3 bases, J lost 7 bases, and 24 bases lay in between. The CDR3 bases are TGTGCCAGCAGTGATTATCCGGTCATGGGGCAAGGGGACGGGGAGCTGTTTTTT. Protein sequence: CASSDYPVMGQGDGELFF.

This clone occurred a few times. The genes are TRBV29-1 and TRBJ2-3; maybe TRBD1 (6 bases). The germline V gene encodes CDR1 SQVTM and CDR2 ANQGSEA. This CDR3 spans 13 amino acids. Deletions cut 3 bases from V and 5 bases from J, with 12 bases between. The CDR3 loop reads CSVDWGRVDTQYF. CDR3 nucleotides: TGCAGCGTTGATTGGGGGCGTGTAGATACGCAGTATTTT.

The genes are TRBV6-5 and TRBJ2-7; a weak D match, TRBD2 (5 bases). Between the trimmed V and J ends, which lost 8 bases and 5 bases, there was a span of 10 bases. This CDR3 comprises 11 residues. Looked up from germline, CDR1 is MNHEY and CDR2 is SVGAGI. The CDR3 is CASGRSDEQYF. The CDR3 coding sequence is TGTGCCAGCGGGAGAAGCGACGAGCAGTACTTC.

V and J are TRBV5-5 and TRBJ1-2; 10 bases align to TRBD1. Trimming at V came to 0 bases and at J to 1 base, leaving 3 bases not matched to a gene. This CDR3 has 16 residues. The germline CDR1 and CDR2 sequences are SGHKS and YYEKEE (reference sequence). CDR3 residues: CASSLGRDRGNYGYTF. The CDR3, as DNA: TGTGCCAGCAGCTTGGGAAGGGACAGGGGTAACTATGGCTACACCTTC.

V and J are TRBV27 and TRBJ2-7; 8 bases map to TRBD1. The CDR3 is made up of 15 amino acids. In germline, CDR1 is MNHEY, CDR2 SMNVEV (reference sequence). J gave up 4 bases and V 5 bases, and 10 bases lay outside the gene matches. This CDR3 reads CASSATGGISYEQYF. The DNA for the CDR3 is TGTGCCAGCAGTGCCACAGGGGGGATCTCGTACGAGCAGTACTTC.

The chain couples TRBV9 to TRBJ1-2; 8 bases match TRBD1. Per the germline V gene, CDR1 is SGDLS and CDR2 is YYNGEE. There are 15 residues in the CDR3. Losses at the gene ends were 2 bases for V and 8 bases for J; bases not matched to a gene: 11. The CDR3 nucleotides read TGTGCCAGCAGCGTCTCGAAGGACAGGGACGGGGGCTACACCTTC. This codes for CASSVSKDRDGGYTF.

The gene calls are TRBV6-1 and TRBJ2-5; no firm D call. This CDR3 comprises 16 residues. CDR1 is MNHNS and CDR2 is SASEGT in the germline V gene. Trimming took 4 bases from V and 4 from J, leaving 19 bases between them. CDR3 residues: CASSGLFSIPRETQYF. The CDR3 nucleotides are TGTGCCAGCAGTGGCCTCTTCAGTATTCCCCGAGAGACCCAGTACTTC.

The CDR3 loop is CAISDQGAGGTETQYF. The CDR3 DNA reads TGTGCCATCAGTGATCAGGGGGCAGGGGGTACAGAGACCCAGTACTTC. The V gene is TRBV10-3, the J gene TRBJ2-5; 8 bases agree with TRBD1. The V and J ends lost 3 bases and 4 bases, in that order; junction bases with no gene match: 10. The CDR3 loop spans 16 amino acids. CDR1 and CDR2 from the germline V gene are ENHRY and SYGVKD.

The V and J genes are TRBV7-9 and TRBJ1-1; D is unclear. V was trimmed by 7 bases and J by 3 bases, leaving 15 bases between them. Germline CDR1 is SEHNR and CDR2 is FQNEAQ (reference sequence). The CDR3 loop spans 14 amino acids. CDR3 sequence (DNA): TGTGCCAGCACCCTTACACCGGGGTACACTGAAGCTTTCTTT. It specifies CASTLTPGYTEAFF.

As DNA, the CDR3 is TGTGCCAGCAGCTTAGGCCTCTACGAGCAGTACTTC. It translates to CASSLGLYEQYF. The chain uses TRBV13 and TRBJ2-7, with no clear D. The CDR3 consists of 12 residues. V dropped 0 bases and J dropped 3 bases, with 3 bases sitting between them. Germline CDR1 PRHDT, CDR2 FYEKMQ (reference sequence).

The J gene is TRBJ2-3, the V gene TRBV30; D gene uncertain. The CDR3 sequence is 16 residues long. CDR1 and CDR2 from the germline V gene are GTSNPN and SVGIG (reference sequence). The V end lost 0 bases, the J end lost 6 bases, and 19 bases lay between the germline ends. CDR3 sequence (DNA): TGTGCCTGGAGTGTAGGCAGGATCCCAAGGTCGGATACGCAGTATTTT. Its protein is CAWSVGRIPRSDTQYF.

The rearrangement joins TRBV11-2 to TRBJ1-2; maybe TRBD1 (6 bases). The CDR3 is 15 amino acids. Trimming removed 1 base from V and 5 bases from J, with 14 bases in between. Germline values: CDR1 SGHAT, CDR2 FQNNGV. CDR3 loop: CASSLAITGSYGYTF. The CDR3 region has the DNA TGTGCCAGCAGCTTAGCCATCACAGGGAGTTATGGCTACACCTTC.

This clone appeared a single time. CDR3 loop: CASSPGGRSANTGELFF. CDR3 nucleotides: TGTGCCAGCTCACCGGGCGGGAGGTCCGCGAACACCGGGGAGCTGTTTTTT. The chain uses TRBV18 and TRBJ2-2; 8 positions agree with TRBD2. The V and J ends lost 3 bases and 0 bases, in that order; junction bases with no gene match: 6. The germline gives CDR1 KGHSH, CDR2 LQKENI. This CDR3 has 17 residues.